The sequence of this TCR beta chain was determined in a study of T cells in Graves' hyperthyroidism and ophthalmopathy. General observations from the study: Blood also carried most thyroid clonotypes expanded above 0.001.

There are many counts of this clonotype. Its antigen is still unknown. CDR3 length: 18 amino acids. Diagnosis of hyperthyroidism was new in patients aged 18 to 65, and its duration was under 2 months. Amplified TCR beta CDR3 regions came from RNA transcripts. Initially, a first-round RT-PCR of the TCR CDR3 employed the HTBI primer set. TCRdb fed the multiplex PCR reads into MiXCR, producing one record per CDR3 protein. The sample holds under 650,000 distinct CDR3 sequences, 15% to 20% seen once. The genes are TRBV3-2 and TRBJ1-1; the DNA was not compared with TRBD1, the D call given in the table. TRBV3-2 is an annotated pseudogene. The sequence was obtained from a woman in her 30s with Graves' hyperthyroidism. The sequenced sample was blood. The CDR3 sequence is CASSQDRGPSPMNTEAFF. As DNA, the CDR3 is TGTGCCAGCAGCCAAGACCGGGGGCCCAGCCCCATGAACACTGAAGCTTTCTTT.